The rows below give T cell receptor beta chains drawn from one sample of a study of shared clonotypes between healthy human individuals. TCRdb's table, derived via immunoSEQ multiplex PCR, lists solely in-frame clones and lacks some. The sample consists of millions of clones, more than 90% of them appearing once. The sequencing sample was made of naive CD4+ T cells sorted from blood. Every receptor here comes from a man aged 18 to 35 in good health. Each CDR3 is given with its conserved first and last residue. The D gene is left open where the match is weak. Some rows have no size entry. The others give once, few or many, or a class for an expanded clone.

D,size,V,J,CDR3,DNA
TRBD2,.,TRBV30,TRBJ2-1,CARDGTRTSGPSYNEQFF,TGTGCCCGTGACGGGACCAGGACTAGCGGCCCTTCCTACAATGAGCAGTTCTTC
.,.,TRBV19,TRBJ2-2,CASSIVAGIGTGELFF,TGTGCCAGTAGTATAGTTGCGGGGATTGGCACCGGGGAGCTGTTTTTT
.,.,TRBV27,TRBJ2-7,CASSLFGALYEQYF,TGTGCCAGCAGTTTATTTGGTGCCCTCTACGAGCAGTACTTC
.,few,TRBV19,TRBJ1-1,CASTWGQLNTEAFF,TGTGCCAGTACCTGGGGGCAGCTGAACACTGAAGCTTTCTTT
.,.,TRBV30,TRBJ2-7,CAWSADYSGGEQYF,TGTGCCTGGAGCGCTGACTATTCCGGAGGCGAGCAGTACTTC
.,.,TRBV7-2,TRBJ2-5,CASSPGSETQYF,TGTGCCAGCAGCCCCGGGTCAGAGACCCAGTACTTC
.,few,TRBV9,TRBJ2-1,CASSVASYNEQFF,TGTGCCAGCAGCGTAGCCTCCTACAATGAGCAGTTCTTC
.,.,TRBV19,TRBJ2-7,CASSIVKKTSYEQYF,TGTGCCAGTAGTATAGTCAAGAAGACTTCCTACGAGCAGTACTTC
TRBD1,.,TRBV30,TRBJ2-7,CAWGQGPYEQYF,TGTGCCTGGGGACAGGGACCCTACGAGCAGTACTTC
.,.,TRBV2,TRBJ2-5,CASSGEFRGQYF,TGTGCCAGCAGTGGGGAATTTAGGGGCCAGTACTTC
.,.,TRBV6-1,TRBJ2-7,CASSEQGGGFSEQYF,TGTGCCAGCAGTGAACAAGGAGGGGGCTTCTCCGAGCAGTACTTC
.,.,TRBV4-3,TRBJ2-1,CASSQTGGGYNEQFF,TGCGCCAGCAGCCAAACAGGGGGGGGATACAATGAGCAGTTCTTC
TRBD2,.,TRBV13,TRBJ2-2,CASSSAGAGKSGELFF,TGTGCCAGCAGCTCCGCGGGAGCGGGAAAGAGCGGGGAGCTGTTTTTT
TRBD2,.,TRBV27,TRBJ2-3,CASRIAGGTRTDTQYF,TGTGCCAGCAGAATAGCGGGGGGGACCCGCACAGATACGCAGTATTTT
.,.,TRBV7-2,TRBJ2-3,CASSLRGDNTDTQYF,TGTGCCAGCAGCTTAAGGGGGGACAACACAGATACGCAGTATTTT
TRBD1,.,TRBV10-1,TRBJ2-7,CASSGTRDRGIPYEQYF,TGCGCCAGCAGTGGGACCCGGGACAGGGGGATCCCCTACGAGCAGTACTTC
.,.,TRBV27,TRBJ1-5,CASSSSSNQPQHF,TGTGCCAGCAGTTCCAGTAGCAATCAGCCCCAGCATTTT
.,.,TRBV5-1,TRBJ2-6,CASSLVGVSGANVLTF,TGCGCCAGCAGCTTGGTCGGGGTATCTGGGGCCAACGTCCTGACTTTC
.,.,TRBV30,TRBJ1-6,CAWSEPFTLHF,TGTGCCTGGAGTGAACCGTTCACCCTCCACTTT
TRBD1,.,TRBV15,TRBJ1-2,CATSRGGSGQGNYGYTF,TGTGCCACCAGCAGAGGAGGTTCGGGACAGGGGAACTATGGCTACACCTTC
.,once,TRBV7-6,TRBJ2-4,CASREASLAKNIQYF,TGTGCCAGCAGAGAGGCCAGCCTAGCCAAAAACATTCAGTACTTC
.,.,TRBV10-3,TRBJ1-2,CAIRGTSSNYGYTF,TGTGCCATCAGGGGGACATCTTCTAACTATGGCTACACCTTC
TRBD2,.,TRBV7-2,TRBJ2-7,CASSFSGSGYEQYF,TGTGCCAGCAGCTTTAGCGGGAGTGGATACGAGCAGTACTTC
TRBD2,.,TRBV19,TRBJ2-1,CASSILGGSGIYNEQFF,TGTGCCAGTAGTATTTTAGGCGGGAGTGGTATTTACAATGAGCAGTTCTTC
.,.,TRBV7-2,TRBJ2-6,CASSVSGPGANVLTF,TGTGCCAGCAGCGTTTCTGGCCCTGGGGCCAACGTCCTGACTTTC
.,.,TRBV11-2,TRBJ1-6,CASSPPGQGRNSPLHF,TGTGCCAGCAGTCCCCCGGGGCAGGGGCGAAATTCACCCCTCCACTTT
.,.,TRBV30,TRBJ1-2,CAWSVSHLAPGYTF,TGTGCCTGGAGTGTCTCCCACCTCGCCCCTGGCTACACCTTC
.,.,TRBV5-4,TRBJ1-6,CASSVGGLANSPLHF,TGTGCCAGCAGCGTTGGGGGACTGGCTAATTCACCCCTCCACTTT
.,.,TRBV7-3,TRBJ2-3,CASSTRGPDTQYF,TGTGCCAGCAGCACTAGAGGCCCAGATACGCAGTATTTT
.,once,TRBV6-1,TRBJ2-3,CASSESGRGTDTQYF,TGTGCCAGCAGTGAATCGGGCAGGGGCACAGATACGCAGTATTTT
TRBD2,.,TRBV4-1,TRBJ2-1,CASSHGLAGLSSYNEQFF,TGCGCCAGCAGCCACGGACTAGCGGGGTTGAGCTCCTACAATGAGCAGTTCTTC
TRBD1,.,TRBV11-2,TRBJ2-5,CASSQGQAYQETQYF,TGTGCCAGCAGCCAAGGACAGGCTTACCAAGAGACCCAGTACTTC
.,once,TRBV27,TRBJ2-7,CASSLVPGPYEQYF,TGTGCCAGCAGTTTAGTCCCCGGCCCCTACGAGCAGTACTTC
.,.,TRBV6-1,TRBJ1-2,CASSLIIGEHGYTF,TGTGCCAGCAGTTTAATAATAGGGGAGCATGGCTACACCTTC
TRBD2,once,TRBV7-2,TRBJ2-1,CASSFRGTSGRAGEQFF,TGTGCCAGCAGCTTTCGTGGGACTAGCGGGAGGGCCGGTGAGCAGTTCTTC
.,.,TRBV7-2,TRBJ2-7,CASSLGAGLPYEQYF,TGTGCCAGCAGCTTAGGAGCAGGGCTTCCCTACGAGCAGTACTTC
.,.,TRBV5-1,TRBJ2-1,CASSLADSYIHEQFF,TGCGCCAGCAGCTTGGCAGACTCCTACATTCATGAGCAGTTCTTC
.,.,TRBV28,TRBJ1-4,CASSEPTTNEKLFF,TGTGCCAGCAGTGAGCCCACAACTAATGAAAAACTGTTTTTT
.,.,TRBV5-4,TRBJ1-4,CASSFDRANEKLFF,TGTGCCAGCAGCTTTGACAGAGCTAATGAAAAACTGTTTTTT
.,.,TRBV7-2,TRBJ2-3,CASSLERGAPQYF,TGTGCCAGCAGCTTAGAAAGGGGGGCCCCGCAGTATTTT
.,.,TRBV6-5,TRBJ1-2,CASKSPGVHGYTF,TGTGCCAGCAAATCACCAGGGGTCCATGGCTACACCTTC
TRBD1,.,TRBV5-1,TRBJ1-2,CASRGGGQRENYGYTF,TGCGCCAGCAGAGGTGGGGGACAGCGCGAAAACTATGGCTACACCTTC
TRBD2,.,TRBV6-1,TRBJ2-7,CASSAASGSSYEQYF,TGTGCCAGCAGTGCGGCTAGCGGGAGTTCCTACGAGCAGTACTTC
.,once,TRBV18,TRBJ2-6,CASSPPVGGQVNLPTGANVLTF,TGTGCCAGCTCACCACCGGTGGGGGGGCAGGTTAATTTGCCCACTGGGGCCAACGTCCTGACTTTC
.,.,TRBV30,TRBJ2-2,CAWRTRASTGELFF,TGTGCCTGGAGGACCAGGGCGAGCACCGGGGAGCTGTTTTTT
.,few,TRBV18,TRBJ1-1,CASSPKAATEAFF,TGTGCCAGCTCACCCAAGGCAGCCACTGAAGCTTTCTTT
.,.,TRBV6-6,TRBJ1-2,CASSGMGGVDYTF,TGTGCCAGCAGTGGGATGGGGGGGGTTGACTACACCTTC